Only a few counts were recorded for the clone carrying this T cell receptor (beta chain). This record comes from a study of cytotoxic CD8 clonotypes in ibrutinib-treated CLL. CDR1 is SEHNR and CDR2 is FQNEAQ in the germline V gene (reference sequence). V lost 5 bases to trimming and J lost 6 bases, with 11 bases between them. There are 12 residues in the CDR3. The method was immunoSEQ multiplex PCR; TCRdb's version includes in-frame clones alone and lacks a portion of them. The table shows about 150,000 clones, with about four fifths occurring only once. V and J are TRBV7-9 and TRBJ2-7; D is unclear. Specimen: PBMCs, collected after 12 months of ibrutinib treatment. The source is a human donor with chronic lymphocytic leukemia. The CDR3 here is CASSDLATEQYF. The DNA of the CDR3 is TGTGCCAGCAGCGACTTAGCAACCGAGCAGTACTTC.